The clone carrying this TCR beta chain turned up a few times. This record comes from a study of blood T cell repertoires in COVID-19. Study-level information: Material from acute and convalescent COVID-19 was sourced from the United States, Italy and Spain.

The authors' processing: By means of reference gene primer amplification, nucleated cell counts were estimated. Data came from immunoSEQ multiplex PCR; TCRdb stores just in-frame clones and leaves some out. Clonal size and the V and J genes are those of that table, whereas D and trimming came from the DNA. The sample lists approximately 270,000 clones, roughly nine tenths seen once, with roughly 1.2% in the top ten. V lost 4 bases and J lost 5; bases outside the gene matches: 7. Germline V gene lookup returns CDR1 SEHNR and CDR2 FQNEAQ (reference sequence). The CDR3 spans 15 residues. This receptor was taken from a human donor in a cohort exposed to, infected with or recovered from COVID-19 (not recorded which). The donor label of this sample is uncertain. Sequencing used PBMCs or T cells enriched from blood (not recorded which). The J gene is TRBJ1-4, the V gene TRBV7-9; 7 bases agree with TRBD1. Written as DNA, the CDR3 is TGTGCCAGCAGCTCCGGACAGGCCCGGAATGAAAAACTGTTTTTT. This encodes CASSSGQARNEKLFF.